The T cell receptor (beta chain) under discussion was sequenced for a study of blood T cell repertoires in COVID-19. At the level of the study: Whether acute or convalescent, the COVID-19 samples came from the United States, Italy and Spain. Sources were T cells, B-cell-depleted T cells, or PBMCs; the material itself was cDNA or gDNA.

How the authors handled the data: Reference gene primer amplification in the assay estimated nucleated cell counts. The repertoire was sequenced with immunoSEQ multiplex PCR; TCRdb's copy has only in-frame clones and lacks some. V, J and clone size derive from that table, while D and trimming were established from the DNA sequence. Of about 21,000 clones listed, 83% are singletons. CDR3 size: 17 residues. Trimming left V 4 bases short and J 0 bases short, with 17 bases between. CDR1 is SGHRS, CDR2 YFSETQ, per germline. The source of this sequence is a human donor in a cohort sampled during active COVID-19. The J gene is TRBJ1-3, the V gene TRBV5-1, with D possibly being TRBD1 (6 bases). Sequenced input: peripheral blood. CDR3 DNA sequence: TGCGCCAGCAGCCAGGGGCAGCCCATTAACTCTGGAAACACCATATATTTT. Protein: CASSQGQPINSGNTIYF. The entire variable domain, with the rest obtained from reference TRBV5-1 and TRBJ1-3, is as follows: KAGVTQTPRYLIKTRGQQVTLSCSPISGHRSVSWYQQTPGQGLQFLFEYFSETQRNKGNFPGRFSGRQFSNSRSEMNVSTLELGDSALYLCASSQGQPINSGNTIYFGEGSWLTVV.